This T cell receptor (beta chain) was observed in a study of regulatory T cells in long-lasting Graves disease. As for the study in general: Persistent Graves' disease denoted over 5 years of antithyroid drugs plus positive TSH receptor antibodies. Study findings and constraints: The sample size was small, and this may have reduced accuracy.

A word on this clonotype: Its antigen is as yet unknown.

This CDR3 contains 14 residues. Germline loops: CDR1 SGDLS, CDR2 YYNGEE. V was pared by 4 bases and J by 6 bases, with 8 bases of the junction left unmatched. TCR beta libraries were built with iRepertoire HTBI primers and Arm-PCR of CDR3 regions. Per the original methods: Among the samples, roughly 61 TRBV and some 13 TRBJ segments were identified. TCRdb analysed the multiplex PCR reads with MiXCR anew, one entry per CDR3 protein. In this record, the V and J calls reflect TCRdb's handling and not the investigators' own analysis. Of 360,000 or so distinct CDR3 sequences detected, 23% appear once; the ten largest clones hold around a quarter. Time point described: persistent/refractory GD, antithyroid drugs over 5 years with positive TRAb. The authors made the TCR library using RNA they extracted from PBMCs. A peripheral blood sample, 7 to 9.5 milliliters in volume, was drawn into EDTA tubes.

This sample comprised peripheral blood mononuclear cells (PBMCs), obtained when the disease was refractory, from a patient treated with antithyroid drugs. The receptor was isolated from a woman between 35 and 50 years old with Graves disease. V and J are TRBV9 and TRBJ1-1, with 8 bases identical to TRBD1. Here the CDR3 reads CASSSQGAPPEAFF. For the CDR3, the DNA is TGTGCCAGCAGCAGCCAGGGGGCCCCGCCTGAAGCTTTCTTT.